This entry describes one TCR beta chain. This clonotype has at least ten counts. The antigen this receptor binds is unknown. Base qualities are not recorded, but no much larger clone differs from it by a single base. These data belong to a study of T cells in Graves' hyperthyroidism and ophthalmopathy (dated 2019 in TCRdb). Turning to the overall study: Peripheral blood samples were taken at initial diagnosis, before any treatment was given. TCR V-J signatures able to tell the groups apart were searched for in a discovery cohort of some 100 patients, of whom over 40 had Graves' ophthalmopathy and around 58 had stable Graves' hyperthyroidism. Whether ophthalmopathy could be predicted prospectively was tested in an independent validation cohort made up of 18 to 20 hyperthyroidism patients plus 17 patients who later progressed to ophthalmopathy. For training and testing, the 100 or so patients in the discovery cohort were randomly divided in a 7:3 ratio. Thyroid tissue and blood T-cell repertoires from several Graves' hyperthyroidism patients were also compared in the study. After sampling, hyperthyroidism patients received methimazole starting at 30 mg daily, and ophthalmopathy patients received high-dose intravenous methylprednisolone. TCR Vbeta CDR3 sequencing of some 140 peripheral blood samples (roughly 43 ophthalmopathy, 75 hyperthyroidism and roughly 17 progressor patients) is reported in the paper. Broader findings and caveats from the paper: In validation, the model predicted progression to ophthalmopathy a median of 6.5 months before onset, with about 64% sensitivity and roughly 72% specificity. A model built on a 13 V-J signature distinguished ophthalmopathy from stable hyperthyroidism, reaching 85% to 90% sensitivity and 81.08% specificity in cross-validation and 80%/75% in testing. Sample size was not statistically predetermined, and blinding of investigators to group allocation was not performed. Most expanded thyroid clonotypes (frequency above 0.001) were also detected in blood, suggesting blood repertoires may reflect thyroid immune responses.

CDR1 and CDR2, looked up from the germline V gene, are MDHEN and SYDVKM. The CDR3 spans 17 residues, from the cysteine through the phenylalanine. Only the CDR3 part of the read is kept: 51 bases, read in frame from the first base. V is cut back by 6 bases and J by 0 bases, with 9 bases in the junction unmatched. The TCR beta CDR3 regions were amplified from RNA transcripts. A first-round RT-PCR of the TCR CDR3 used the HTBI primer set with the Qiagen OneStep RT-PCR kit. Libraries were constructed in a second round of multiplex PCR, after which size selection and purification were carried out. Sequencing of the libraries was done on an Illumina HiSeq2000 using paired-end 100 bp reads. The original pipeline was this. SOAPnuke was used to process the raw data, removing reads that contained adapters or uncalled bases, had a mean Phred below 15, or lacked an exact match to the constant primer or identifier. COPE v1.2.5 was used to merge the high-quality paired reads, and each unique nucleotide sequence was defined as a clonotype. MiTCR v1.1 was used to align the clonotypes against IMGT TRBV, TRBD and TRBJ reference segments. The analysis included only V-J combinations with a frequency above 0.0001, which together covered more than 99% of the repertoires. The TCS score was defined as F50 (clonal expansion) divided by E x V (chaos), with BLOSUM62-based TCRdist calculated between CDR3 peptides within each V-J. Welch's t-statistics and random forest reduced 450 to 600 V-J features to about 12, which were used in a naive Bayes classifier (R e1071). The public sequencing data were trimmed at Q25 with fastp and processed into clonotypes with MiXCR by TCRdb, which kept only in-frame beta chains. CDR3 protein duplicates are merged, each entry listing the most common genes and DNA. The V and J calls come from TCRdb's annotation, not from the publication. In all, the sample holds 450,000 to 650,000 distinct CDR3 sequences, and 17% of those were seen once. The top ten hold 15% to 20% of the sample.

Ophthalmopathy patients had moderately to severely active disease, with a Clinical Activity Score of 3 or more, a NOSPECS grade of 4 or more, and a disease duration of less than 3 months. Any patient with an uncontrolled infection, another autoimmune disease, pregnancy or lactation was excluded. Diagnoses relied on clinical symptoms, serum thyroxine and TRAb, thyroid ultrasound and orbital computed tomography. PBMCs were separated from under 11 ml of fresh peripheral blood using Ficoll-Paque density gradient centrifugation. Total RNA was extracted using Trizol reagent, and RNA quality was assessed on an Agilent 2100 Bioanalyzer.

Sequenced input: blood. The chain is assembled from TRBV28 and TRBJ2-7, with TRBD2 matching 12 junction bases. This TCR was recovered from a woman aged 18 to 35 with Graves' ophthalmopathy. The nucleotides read TGTGCCAGCAGGACTCGATCTAGCGGGAGGGCCTCCTACGAGCAGTACTTC. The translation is CASRTRSSGRASYEQYF.